This record looks at one T cell receptor (beta chain) sequence and its context. Its antigen remains unidentified. This CDR3 contains 12 residues. The germline gives CDR1 SGHAT, CDR2 FQDESV (reference sequence). This sample is part of a study of monozygotic twins with inflammatory bowel disease. Blood samples of approximately 2.4 ml were drawn from every donor. Study observations and caveats: Especially with disease activity, IBD patients had fewer clonotypes in common with others than healthy twins did.

TCRdb re-called the 5' RACE reads and catalogs CDR3 proteins one per entry, DNA excluded. This repertoire includes about 160,000 distinct CDR3 sequences. This chain connects TRBV11-1 to TRBJ1-2; absent DNA, TCRdb's TRBD1 call cannot be checked. Specimen: blood. The sequence was collected from a human donor with ulcerative colitis or Crohn's disease, or a healthy co-twin of an affected twin (not recorded which). The CDR3 loop is CASSRDRGGYTF.